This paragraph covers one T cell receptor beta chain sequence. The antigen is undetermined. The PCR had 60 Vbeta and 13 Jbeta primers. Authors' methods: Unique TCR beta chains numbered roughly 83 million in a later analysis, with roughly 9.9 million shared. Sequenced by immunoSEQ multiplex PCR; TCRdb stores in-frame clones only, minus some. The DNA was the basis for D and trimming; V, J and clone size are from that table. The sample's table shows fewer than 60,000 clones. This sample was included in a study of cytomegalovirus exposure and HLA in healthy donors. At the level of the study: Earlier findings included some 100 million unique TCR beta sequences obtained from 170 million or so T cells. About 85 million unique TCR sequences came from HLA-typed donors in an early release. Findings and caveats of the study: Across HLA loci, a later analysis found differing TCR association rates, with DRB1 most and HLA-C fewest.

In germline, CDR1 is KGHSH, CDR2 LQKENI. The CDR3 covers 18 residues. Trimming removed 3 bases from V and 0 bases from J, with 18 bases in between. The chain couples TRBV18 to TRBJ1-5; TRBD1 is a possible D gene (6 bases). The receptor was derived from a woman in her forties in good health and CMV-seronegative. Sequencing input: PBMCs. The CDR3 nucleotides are TGTGCCAGCTCACCGAACAGGGACCCAGGGCATAGCAATCAGCCCCAGCATTTT. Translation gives CASSPNRDPGHSNQPQHF. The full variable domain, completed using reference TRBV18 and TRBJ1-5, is NAGVMQNPRHLVRRRGQEARLRCSPMKGHSHVYWYRQLPEEGLKFMVYLQKENIIDESGMPKERFSAEFPKEGPSILRIQQVVRGDSAAYFCASSPNRDPGHSNQPQHFGDGTRLSIL.